This T cell receptor (beta chain) was recorded in a study of cytomegalovirus exposure and HLA in healthy donors. The wider study: In an early release, HLA-typed donors contributed approximately 82 million unique TCR sequences.

Points from the study as a whole: As a later analysis revealed, most CMV-associated TCR beta chains appeared HLA-restricted. In a later analysis, TCR beta V- and J-gene trimming showed a link to a missense DCLRE1C variant. A further, later analysis showed that HLA-associated TCR beta chains (compared with equally common others) were more clonally expanded.

Germline CDR1 and CDR2: MNHEY and SVGAGI. V lost 6 bases, J lost 9 bases, and 7 bases stayed unmatched. The CDR3 extends over 14 amino acids. Primers for the PCR totalled 60 Vbeta and 13 Jbeta. The method was immunoSEQ multiplex PCR; TCRdb's version includes in-frame clones alone and lacks a portion of them. The sample gives about 98,000 clones, more than 60% of which show up once; about 2.5% is in the top ten. Turning to this clone: Its antigen is as yet unknown.

The V gene is TRBV6-5, the J gene TRBJ2-1, with TRBD1 matching over 11 bases. The receptor was isolated from a man aged 50 to 59 in good health and CMV-seronegative. Sequencing input: PBMCs. CDR3 sequence (DNA): TGTGCCAGCAGGGAGGGACAGGGGGAGGGTGAGCAGTTCTTC. Amino acid sequence: CASREGQGEGEQFF.